This TCR beta chain was sequenced during a study of CD8 T cells in Susac syndrome. Study information: The Susac syndrome patients that were sequenced included 5 or 6 with active disease and 8 or 9 in remission.

Peripheral blood CD8+ and CD4+ T cells were profiled by TCR beta sequencing. While CD8+ and CD4+ T cells were isolated negatively, TEMRA cells were enriched by FACS. Trimming left V 1 base short and J 1 base short, with 8 bases between. From germline, CDR1 is SGHRS and CDR2 YFSETQ. The CDR3 is 14 residues long. Reverse transcription of roughly 0.45 to 1 ug RNA was performed with random hexamers. TCR beta CDR3 was amplified by immunoSEQ covering 54 Vbeta and 13 Jbeta. TCRdb re-analysed the immunoSEQ multiplex PCR reads in MiXCR, keeping a single row per CDR3 protein. The sample records 160,000 or so distinct CDR3 sequences, approximately 94% being singletons.

The chain carries TRBV5-1 and TRBJ2-5; D is unresolved. This clonotype was sampled from a human donor with Susac syndrome. The material sequenced was CD4+ T cells from PBMCs. The CDR3 bases are TGCGCCAGCAGCTTGAGGGCCACCCAAGAGACCCAGTACTTC. Translation gives CASSLRATQETQYF. The variable domain in full, completed from reference TRBV5-1 and TRBJ2-5, reads KAGVTQTPRYLIKTRGQQVTLSCSPISGHRSVSWYQQTPGQGLQFLFEYFSETQRNKGNFPGRFSGRQFSNSRSEMNVSTLELGDSALYLCASSLRATQETQYFGPGTRLLVL.